The 20 T cell receptor beta chains below were found in one sample sequenced in a study of blood T cell repertoires in COVID-19. Data came from immunoSEQ multiplex PCR; TCRdb stores just in-frame clones and leaves some out. The sample holds tens of thousands of clones, over 75% seen once. The source material was peripheral blood. The receptors stem from a woman aged 70 to 79 with acute or convalescent COVID-19.

This clone was picked up a small number of times. The sample has other DNA sequences that encode this CDR3 too. V is TRBV28 and J is TRBJ2-3; D call uncertain. V gave up 3 bases and J gave up 1 base, with 8 bases separating them. This CDR3 has 14 residues. Germline V gene sequence: CDR1 MDHEN, CDR2 SYDVKM. The CDR3 DNA follows: TGTGCCAGCAGTTTTTTGGCGGGCACAGATACGCAGTATTTT. Translated, it gives CASSFLAGTDTQYF.

The V and J genes are TRBV3-1 (or the pseudogene TRBV3-2) and TRBJ1-3, with D tentatively TRBD1 (5 bases). The CDR3 spans 15 residues. Germline loops: CDR1 LGHDT, CDR2 YNNKEL (reference sequence). The V and J ends lost 0 bases and 2 bases respectively, with 8 bases between them. CDR3 amino acids: CASSQEGAPGNTIYF. Written as DNA, the CDR3 is TGTGCCAGCAGCCAAGAAGGGGCCCCTGGAAACACCATATATTTT.

This clone was counted a single time. The J gene is TRBJ2-7, the V gene TRBV20-1, with D maybe TRBD2 (6 bases). V was pared by 3 bases and J by 1 base, with 10 bases between. CDR3 size: 13 residues. Germline loops: CDR1 DFQATT, CDR2 SNEGSKA (reference sequence). The CDR3 region is CSASSLASYEQYV. In DNA, the CDR3 is TGCAGTGCTAGTTCTCTAGCGTCCTACGAGCAGTACGTC.

The chain is built from TRBV11-3 and TRBJ2-1; TRBD2 matches 8 bases. Germline assignment: CDR1 SGHNT and CDR2 YENEEA. The CDR3 totals 14 residues. V lost 3 bases to trimming and J lost 9 bases; unmatched junction nucleotides: 7. The DNA of the CDR3 is TGTGCCAGCAGCTTTATAAGCGGGAGCGGTGAGCAGTTCTTC. Amino acids: CASSFISGSGEQFF.

The chain uses TRBV7-9 and TRBJ1-3, with D tentatively TRBD1 (6 bases). Trimming shortened V by 5 bases and J by 3 bases, and 11 bases separated the two germline ends. The CDR3 is 14 amino acids. CDR1 and CDR2 from the germline V gene are SEHNR and FQNEAQ (reference sequence). CDR3 in amino acids: CASSPDSIGNTIYF. CDR3 DNA sequence: TGTGCCAGCAGCCCGGACAGTATTGGAAACACCATATATTTT.

This clone was detected once. This chain connects TRBV19 to TRBJ1-2, with D possibly TRBD1 on 5 matching bases. The CDR3 spans 15 residues. V gave up 3 bases and J gave up 5 bases, with 16 bases separating them. CDR1 is LNHDA and CDR2 is SQIVND in the germline V gene (reference sequence). For the CDR3, the DNA is TGTGCCAGTAGTATTGACTGGGGCACCAGTTATGGCTACACCTTC. Amino acids: CASSIDWGTSYGYTF.

V and J are TRBV28 and TRBJ1-4; TRBD1 matches at 12 bases. Germline CDR1 and CDR2: MDHEN and SYDVKM. The trim removed 6 bases at V and 8 bases at J, leaving 7 bases unmatched. The CDR3 spans 15 residues. The CDR3 loop reads CASRPGTGGREKLFF. CDR3 coding DNA: TGTGCCAGCAGACCCGGGACAGGGGGCAGGGAAAAACTGTTTTTT.

The genes are TRBV10-1 and TRBJ2-1, with TRBD1 as a possible D gene (5 bases). The ends were cut back, 2 bases at V and 2 bases at J, with 7 bases in the middle. Germline V gene lookup returns CDR1 WNHNN and CDR2 SYGVQD (reference sequence). This CDR3 is built from 14 residues. CDR3 sequence reads: CASSERQTYNEQFF. CDR3 nucleotides: TGCGCCAGCAGTGAGAGACAGACCTACAATGAGCAGTTCTTC.

The chain employs TRBV27 and TRBJ1-1; D unclear. Germline lookup yields CDR1 MNHEY and CDR2 SMNVEV (reference sequence). The CDR3 totals 12 residues. The V end lost 7 bases, the J end lost 4 bases, and 10 bases lay between the germline ends. CDR3 bases: TGTGCCAGCACCAGCGTGGGCACTGAAGCTTTCTTT. Its protein is CASTSVGTEAFF.

This sequence joins TRBV15 and TRBJ2-2; D gene ambiguous. In germline, CDR1 is LNHNV, CDR2 YYDKDF (reference sequence). The V and J ends lost 0 bases and 7 bases respectively, with 15 bases between them. The CDR3 has 16 amino acids. Here the CDR3 DNA reads TGTGCCACCAGCAGAGAGGGTAGGTTCCGCGGCGGGGAGCTGTTTTTT. Translation gives CATSREGRFRGGELFF.

The chain recombines TRBV12-3 or TRBV12-4 with TRBJ2-3; D perhaps matches TRBD2 (6 bases). The ends were cut back, 8 bases at V and 2 bases at J, with 11 bases in the middle. This CDR3 comprises 13 residues. CDR3 nucleotides: TGTGCCAGCTCAAGCGGGTTCACAGATACGCAGTATTTT. Protein: CASSSGFTDTQYF.

V is TRBV9 and J is TRBJ2-2; perhaps TRBD1 as D (5 bases). Looked up from germline, CDR1 is SGDLS and CDR2 is YYNGEE. This CDR3 is built from 14 residues. The V and J ends lost 2 bases and 2 bases respectively, with 7 bases between them. The chain's CDR3 is CASSVQGNTGELFF. CDR3 in DNA: TGTGCCAGCAGCGTTCAGGGTAACACCGGGGAGCTGTTTTTT.

The V and J genes are TRBV9 and TRBJ1-2; D possibly corresponds to TRBD1 (6 bases). The CDR3 consists of 14 residues. From germline, CDR1 is SGDLS and CDR2 YYNGEE. The germline V and J ends were trimmed by 0 bases and 8 bases, with 14 bases remaining between them. In nucleotides, the CDR3 is TGTGCCAGCAGCGTAGCTGAGCAGGGGTACGGCTACACCTTC. Residues: CASSVAEQGYGYTF.

CDR3 in DNA: TGTGCCAGCAGCCCTATCGACAGAGCCTACGAGCAGTACGTC. It yields the protein CASSPIDRAYEQYV. The chain combines TRBV11-2 with TRBJ2-7, with D maybe TRBD1 (5 bases). V was pared by 5 bases and J by 2 bases, with 13 bases between. In germline, CDR1 is SGHAT, CDR2 FQNNGV. This CDR3 has 14 residues.

V and J are TRBV5-6 and TRBJ1-2, with 10 positions matching TRBD1. Germline V gives CDR1 SGHDT, CDR2 YYEEEE. This CDR3 is built from 15 residues. Germline trimming cut 6 bases from V and 5 bases from J; bases unmatched to any gene: 10. CDR3 region: CASNTDRGSRYGYTF. The CDR3 DNA is TGTGCCAGCAACACGGACAGGGGGAGTCGGTATGGCTACACCTTC.

This clone was found a few times. The genes are TRBV4-1 and TRBJ1-6, with 7 bases identical to TRBD1. V shed 0 bases and J 0 bases; nucleotides not matched to a gene: 5. Germline V lookup: CDR1 MGHRA, CDR2 YSYEKL. CDR3 size: 18 residues. CDR3 protein: CASSQDGGDSSYNSPLHF. Here the CDR3 DNA reads TGCGCCAGCAGCCAAGATGGAGGGGACAGCTCCTATAATTCACCCCTCCACTTT.

This clone was detected only a few times. The rearrangement links TRBV15 to TRBJ1-5; 9 bases match TRBD1. The trim removed 0 bases at V and 6 bases at J, leaving 9 bases unmatched. The CDR3 extends over 17 amino acids. Germline lookup yields CDR1 LNHNV and CDR2 YYDKDF (reference sequence). CDR3 protein: CATSRDLGQGAGQPQHF. The CDR3 DNA reads TGTGCCACCAGCAGAGATCTGGGACAGGGTGCCGGTCAGCCCCAGCATTTT.

This clone was counted once. This chain joins TRBV2 and TRBJ1-4; 7 bases line up with TRBD1. J gave up 3 bases and V 7 bases, and 11 bases lay outside the gene matches. CDR1 and CDR2 (germline): SNHLY, FYNNEI. There are 16 residues in the CDR3. CDR3 in amino acids: CASNPDRVAANEKLFF. The CDR3 DNA is TGTGCCAGCAACCCCGACAGGGTGGCAGCTAATGAAAAACTGTTTTTT.

This chain uses TRBV19 with TRBJ2-3, with 9 nucleotides matching TRBD2. The junction had 8 bases not matched to a gene; V was cut back by 5 bases and J by 2 bases. The CDR3 sequence is 16 residues long. Germline V CDR1 and CDR2: LNHDA, SQIVND (reference sequence). Here the CDR3 reads CASSSPTSGPTDTQYF. Written as DNA, the CDR3 is TGTGCCAGTAGTTCCCCGACTAGCGGACCCACAGATACGCAGTATTTT.

J is TRBJ2-7 and V is TRBV28; no reliable D call. CDR1 and CDR2 (germline): MDHEN, SYDVKM. The V end was cut by 5 bases, the J end by 4 bases, with 12 bases between. The CDR3 has 13 residues. This CDR3 is CASSHSYSYEQYV. The CDR3 DNA reads TGTGCCAGCAGTCACAGTTACTCATACGAGCAGTACGTC.